The 5 T cell receptor beta chains below come from one sample, sequenced in a study of cytomegalovirus exposure and HLA in healthy donors. Amplification used 60 Vbeta primers and 13 Jbeta primers. Here immunoSEQ multiplex PCR was the method, and the copy in TCRdb shows in-frame clones only, minus some. The sample yields 200,000 to 300,000 clones, approximately 84% seen once. The sample comprised PBMCs. Receptor source: a woman aged 40 to 55 in good health and CMV-seropositive.

The chain is built from TRBV5-6 and TRBJ2-7, with D tentatively TRBD2 (5 bases). The CDR3 has 12 residues. CDR1 SGHDT and CDR2 YYEEEE come from the germline V gene. Trimming took off 4 bases at V and 5 bases at J, with 10 bases between the two ends. Written as DNA, the CDR3 is TGTGCCAGCAGCCTCAGGACTGACGAGCAGTACTTC. This sequence encodes CASSLRTDEQYF.

The gene calls are TRBV6-5 and TRBJ1-3; D possibly corresponds to TRBD1 (6 bases). CDR1 is MNHEY and CDR2 is SVGAGI in the germline V gene. There are 14 residues in the CDR3. The V gene lost 6 bases and the J gene lost 0 bases, with 9 bases spanning the gap. In DNA, the CDR3 is TGTGCCAGCAGGGGGGCAAGCTCTGGAAACACCATATATTTT. Its translation is CASRGASSGNTIYF.

In its sample, this clone was seen a few times. The chain employs TRBV30 and TRBJ2-1; TRBD1 matches 7 bases. The V gene's germline CDR1 is GTSNPN and CDR2 SVGIG (reference sequence). The CDR3 consists of 14 residues. V shed 1 base, J shed 2 bases, and the junction held 2 bases outside the gene matches. CDR3 bases: TGTGCCTGGAGTGCGCAGGGGGCCTACAATGAGCAGTTCTTC. Protein product: CAWSAQGAYNEQFF.

This chain links TRBV11-2 with TRBJ2-7; D unclear. This CDR3 spans 14 amino acids. Germline CDR1 is SGHAT and CDR2 is FQNNGV. V lost 1 base and J 3 bases, leaving 10 bases between the germline ends. The chain's CDR3 is CASSLATKDYEQYF. CDR3 DNA sequence: TGTGCCAGCAGCTTAGCCACTAAGGACTACGAGCAGTACTTC. The whole variable domain, filled in from reference TRBV11-2 and TRBJ2-7, reads EAGVAQSPRYKIIEKRQSVAFWCNPISGHATLYWYQQILGQGPKLLIQFQNNGVVDDSQLPKDRFSAERLKGVDSTLKIQPAKLEDSAVYLCASSLATKDYEQYFGPGTRLTVT.

The chain joins TRBV25-1 to TRBJ2-7; 9 bases align to TRBD2. After removal of 9 bases from V and 0 bases from J, the junction contained 6 bases not matched to a gene. Germline loops: CDR1 MGHDK, CDR2 SYGVNS. This CDR3 is built from 14 residues. The CDR3 nucleotides read TGTGCCAGTGGGGCTAGCGGGAACTCCTACGAGCAGTACTTC. This encodes CASGASGNSYEQYF.